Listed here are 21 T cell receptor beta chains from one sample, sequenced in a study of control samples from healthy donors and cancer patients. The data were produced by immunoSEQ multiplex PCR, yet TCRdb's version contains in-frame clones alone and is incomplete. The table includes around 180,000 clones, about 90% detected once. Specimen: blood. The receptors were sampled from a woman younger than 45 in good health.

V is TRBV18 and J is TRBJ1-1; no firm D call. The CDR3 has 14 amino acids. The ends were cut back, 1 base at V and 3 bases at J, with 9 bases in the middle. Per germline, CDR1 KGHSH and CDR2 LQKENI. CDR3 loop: CASSPRPGDTEAFF. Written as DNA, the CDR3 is TGTGCCAGCTCACCACGTCCAGGTGACACTGAAGCTTTCTTT.

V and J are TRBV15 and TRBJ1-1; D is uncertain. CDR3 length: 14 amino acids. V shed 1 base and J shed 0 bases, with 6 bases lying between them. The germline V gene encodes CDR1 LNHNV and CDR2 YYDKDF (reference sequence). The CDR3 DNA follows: TGTGCCACCAGCAGAGTGACTTTGAACACTGAAGCTTTCTTT. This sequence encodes CATSRVTLNTEAFF.

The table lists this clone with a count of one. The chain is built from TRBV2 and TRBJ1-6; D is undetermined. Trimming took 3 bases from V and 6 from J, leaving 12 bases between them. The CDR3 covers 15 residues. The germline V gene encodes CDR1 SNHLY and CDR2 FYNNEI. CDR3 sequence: CASSDSGLGNSPLHF. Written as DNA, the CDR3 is TGTGCCAGCAGTGACAGTGGGCTCGGTAATTCACCCCTCCACTTT.

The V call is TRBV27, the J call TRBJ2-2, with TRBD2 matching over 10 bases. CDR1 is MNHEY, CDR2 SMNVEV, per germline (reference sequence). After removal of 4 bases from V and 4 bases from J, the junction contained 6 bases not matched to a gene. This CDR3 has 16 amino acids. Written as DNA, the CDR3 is TGTGCCAGCAGTTCACGGACTAGCGGTCTCACCGGGGAGCTGTTTTTT. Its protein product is CASSSRTSGLTGELFF.

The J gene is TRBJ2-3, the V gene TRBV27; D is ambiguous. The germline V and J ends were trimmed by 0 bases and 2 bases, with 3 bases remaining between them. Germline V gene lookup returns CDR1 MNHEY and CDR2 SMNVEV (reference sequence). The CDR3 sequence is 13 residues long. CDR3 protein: CASSLSYTDTQYF. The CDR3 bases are TGTGCCAGCAGTTTATCCTACACAGATACGCAGTATTTT.

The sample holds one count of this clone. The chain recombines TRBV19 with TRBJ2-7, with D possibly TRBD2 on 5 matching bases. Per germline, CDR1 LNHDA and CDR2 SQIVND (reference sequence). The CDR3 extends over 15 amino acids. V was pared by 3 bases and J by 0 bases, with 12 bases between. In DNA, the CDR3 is TGTGCCAGTAGTATTGGGTGGGGAGACTCCTACGAGCAGTACTTC. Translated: CASSIGWGDSYEQYF.

Here the CDR3 DNA reads TGCGCCAGCAGCCCGAACCCCAGGCGGGGATCCTACGAGCAGTACTTC. Translation: CASSPNPRRGSYEQYF. This sequence joins TRBV5-1 and TRBJ2-7, with D possibly TRBD2 on 6 matching bases. The V and J ends lost 4 bases and 1 base respectively, with 18 bases between them. CDR3 length: 16 residues. Germline CDR1 and CDR2: SGHRS and YFSETQ.

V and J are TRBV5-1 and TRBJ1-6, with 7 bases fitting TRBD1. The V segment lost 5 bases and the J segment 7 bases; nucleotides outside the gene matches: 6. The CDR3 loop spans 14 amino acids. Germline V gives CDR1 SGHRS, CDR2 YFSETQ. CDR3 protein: CASSFGTANSPLHF. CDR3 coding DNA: TGCGCCAGCAGTTTCGGGACAGCCAATTCACCCCTCCACTTT.

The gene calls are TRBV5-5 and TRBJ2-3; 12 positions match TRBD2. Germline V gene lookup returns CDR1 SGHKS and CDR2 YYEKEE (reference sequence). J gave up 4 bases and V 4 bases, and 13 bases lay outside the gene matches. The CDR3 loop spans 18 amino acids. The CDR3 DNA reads TGTGCCAGCAGCCGTGCTTACAGGACTAGCGGGAATGCAGATACGCAGTATTTT. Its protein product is CASSRAYRTSGNADTQYF.

CDR3 protein: CASTRVGSSSYNEQFF. CDR3 DNA sequence: TGTGCCAGCACTCGCGTCGGGAGTAGCTCCTACAATGAGCAGTTCTTC. The V call is TRBV9, the J call TRBJ2-1; D may be TRBD2 (6 bases). With 6 bases removed from V and 0 bases from J, the gap between germline ends came to 16 bases. The CDR3 consists of 16 residues. The V gene's germline CDR1 is SGDLS and CDR2 YYNGEE.

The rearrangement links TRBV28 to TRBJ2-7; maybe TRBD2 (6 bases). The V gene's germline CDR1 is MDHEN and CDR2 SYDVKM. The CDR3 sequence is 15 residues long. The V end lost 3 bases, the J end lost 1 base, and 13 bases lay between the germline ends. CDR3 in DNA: TGTGCCAGCAGTTTGGGGGGAGCGCGTTCCTACGAGCAGTACTTC. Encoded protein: CASSLGGARSYEQYF.

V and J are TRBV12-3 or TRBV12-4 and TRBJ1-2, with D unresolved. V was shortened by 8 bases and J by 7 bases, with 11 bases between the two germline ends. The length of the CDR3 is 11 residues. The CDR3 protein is CASSFGGGYTF. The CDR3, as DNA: TGTGCCAGCTCTTTTGGTGGTGGCTACACCTTC.

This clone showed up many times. The CDR3 is CASSAGHTHQETQYF. CDR3 sequence (DNA): TGTGCCAGCAGTGCGGGACATACACATCAAGAGACCCAGTACTTC. The chain employs TRBV2 and TRBJ2-5; TRBD1 is a possible D gene (6 bases). Looked up from germline, CDR1 is SNHLY and CDR2 is FYNNEI. The length of the CDR3 is 15 residues. The ends were cut back, 4 bases at V and 2 bases at J, with 14 bases in the middle.

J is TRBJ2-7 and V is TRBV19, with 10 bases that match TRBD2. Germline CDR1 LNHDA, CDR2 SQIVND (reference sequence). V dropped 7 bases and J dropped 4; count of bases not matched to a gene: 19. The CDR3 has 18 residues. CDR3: CASTFRTGLARPQYEQYF. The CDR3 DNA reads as TGTGCCAGTACGTTCCGGACGGGACTAGCGCGGCCCCAATACGAGCAGTACTTC.

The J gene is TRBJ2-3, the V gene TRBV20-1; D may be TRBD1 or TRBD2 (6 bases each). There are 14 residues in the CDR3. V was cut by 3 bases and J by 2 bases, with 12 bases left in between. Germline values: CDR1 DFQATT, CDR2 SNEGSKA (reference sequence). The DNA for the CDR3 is TGCAGTGCTAGTCATGGGGGGCACACAGATACGCAGTATTTT. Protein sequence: CSASHGGHTDTQYF.

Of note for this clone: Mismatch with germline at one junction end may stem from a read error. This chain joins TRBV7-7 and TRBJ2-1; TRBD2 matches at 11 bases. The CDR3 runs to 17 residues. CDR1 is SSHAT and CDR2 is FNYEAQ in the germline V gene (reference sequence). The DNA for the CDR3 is TGTGCTAGCAGCCCGTTAGCGGGAGGGGGTAACTACAATGAGCAGTTCTTC. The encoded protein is CASSPLAGGGNYNEQFF.

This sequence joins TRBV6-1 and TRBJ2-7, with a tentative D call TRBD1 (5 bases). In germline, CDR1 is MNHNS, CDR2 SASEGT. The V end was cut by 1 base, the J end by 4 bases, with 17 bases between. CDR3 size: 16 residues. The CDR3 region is CASSEGGWVPRYEQYF. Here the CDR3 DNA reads TGTGCCAGCAGTGAAGGGGGCTGGGTTCCTCGGTACGAGCAGTACTTC.

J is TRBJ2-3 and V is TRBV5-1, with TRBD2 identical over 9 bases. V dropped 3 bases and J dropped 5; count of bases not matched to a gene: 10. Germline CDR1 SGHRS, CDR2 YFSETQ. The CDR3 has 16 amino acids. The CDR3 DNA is TGCGCCAGCAGCTCCGGCCACGTTAGCGGGGGAGATACGCAGTATTTT. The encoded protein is CASSSGHVSGGDTQYF.

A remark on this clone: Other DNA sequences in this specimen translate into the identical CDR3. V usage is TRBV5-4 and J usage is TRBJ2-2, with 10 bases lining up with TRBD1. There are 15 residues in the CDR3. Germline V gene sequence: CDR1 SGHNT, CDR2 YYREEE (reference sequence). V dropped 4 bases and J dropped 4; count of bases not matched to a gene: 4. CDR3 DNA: TGTGCCAGCAGCCTGGGACAGGGGTTCACCGGGGAGCTGTTTTTT. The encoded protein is CASSLGQGFTGELFF.

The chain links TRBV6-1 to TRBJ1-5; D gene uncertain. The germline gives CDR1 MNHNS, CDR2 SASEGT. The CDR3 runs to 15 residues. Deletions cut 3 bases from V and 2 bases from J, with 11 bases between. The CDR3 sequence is CASSDGELGNQPQHF. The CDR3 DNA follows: TGTGCCAGCAGTGATGGTGAACTGGGCAATCAGCCCCAGCATTTT.

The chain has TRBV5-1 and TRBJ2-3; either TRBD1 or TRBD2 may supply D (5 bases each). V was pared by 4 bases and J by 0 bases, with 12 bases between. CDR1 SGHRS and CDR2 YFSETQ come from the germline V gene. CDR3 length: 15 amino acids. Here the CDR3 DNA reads TGCGCCAGCAGCCACCGGGGCCTTAGCACAGATACGCAGTATTTT. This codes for CASSHRGLSTDTQYF. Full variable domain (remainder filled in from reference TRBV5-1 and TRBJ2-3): KAGVTQTPRYLIKTRGQQVTLSCSPISGHRSVSWYQQTPGQGLQFLFEYFSETQRNKGNFPGRFSGRQFSNSRSEMNVSTLELGDSALYLCASSHRGLSTDTQYFGPGTRLTVL.